This is a list of T cell receptor beta chains from one sample in a study of cytomegalovirus exposure and HLA in healthy donors. Clones were read by immunoSEQ multiplex PCR, and TCRdb kept only the in-frame ones, dropping some. This sample carries 65,000 to 70,000 clones, approximately 72% of them seen once, and the ten largest clones take approximately 10%. The sample was PBMCs. These receptors were taken from a woman between 25 and 40 years old in good health and CMV-seronegative. The CDR3 runs from the conserved cysteine through the conserved F or W.

TRBJ2-1 TRBV29-1 CSVEGRPLIEQFF
TRBJ1-1 TRBV9 CASSGGTGGLSNTEAFF
TRBJ1-5 TRBV5-1 CASSLGQGEQPQHF
TRBJ2-3 TRBV5-6 CASSHFLATGTDTQYF
TRBJ2-1 TRBV5-1 CATTGAPTGYNEQFF
TRBJ1-3 TRBV6-1 CASSEGTGGGNTIYF
TRBJ2-3 TRBV2 CASSVPTGTLTDTQYF
TRBJ2-1 TRBV7-2 CASSFRGVERNFYNEQFF
TRBJ2-1 TRBV5-1 CASSLGGGEYNEQFF
TRBJ1-2 TRBV30 CGQRKNHGYTF
TRBJ2-7 TRBV20-1 CSALAFYEQYF
TRBJ2-1 TRBV7-2 CASSPAERGHNEQFF
TRBJ2-3 TRBV7-3 CASSLQGIIDTQYF
TRBJ1-5 TRBV7-8 CASSTRDRVQQPQHF
TRBJ2-7 TRBV9 CASSSQGRLYEQYF